Following are 19 T cell receptor beta chains from one sample sequenced in a study of blood T cells in healthy people across ages. A sample-barcoded 5' primer and a J-beta primer mix were used in a second PCR of roughly 7 to 12 cycles. TCRdb itself ran the 5' RACE reads through MiXCR, one entry per CDR3 protein. The sample carries approximately 900,000 distinct CDR3 sequences, 40% to 60% recorded once. Input material: blood. These receptors all stem from a man aged 25 to 40 in good health.

This clonotype came up a few times. This chain uses TRBV7-9 with TRBJ2-7; TRBD1 matches 8 bases. This CDR3 comprises 13 residues. In germline, CDR1 is SEHNR, CDR2 FQNEAQ (reference sequence). With V trimmed by 7 bases and J by 1 base, 3 bases remained unmatched. In DNA, the CDR3 is TGTGCCAGCAAGGACAGGGATTCCTACGAGCAGTACTTC. Its translation: CASKDRDSYEQYF.

The chain links TRBV4-1 to TRBJ2-7; maybe TRBD1 (5 bases). Germline lookup yields CDR1 MGHRA and CDR2 YSYEKL. Between the trimmed V and J ends, which lost 0 bases and 2 bases, there was a span of 8 bases. The length of the CDR3 is 14 residues. CDR3 region: CASSQEQATYEQYF. The CDR3 region has the DNA TGCGCCAGCAGCCAAGAACAGGCGACCTACGAGCAGTACTTC.

V gene TRBV2 combines with J gene TRBJ1-1; D not certain. Trimming removed 4 bases from V and 3 bases from J, with 12 bases in between. The CDR3 sequence is 14 residues long. Germline V CDR1 and CDR2: SNHLY, FYNNEI. This CDR3 reads CASSVGRADTEAFF. CDR3 nucleotide sequence: TGTGCCAGCAGTGTGGGCCGGGCGGACACTGAAGCTTTCTTT.

V is TRBV20-1 and J is TRBJ1-1; D might be TRBD1 (5 bases). V was cut by 6 bases and J by 0 bases, with 14 bases left in between. Germline V gene lookup returns CDR1 DFQATT and CDR2 SNEGSKA (reference sequence). This CDR3 has 14 residues. DNA of the CDR3: TGCAGTGCGCGGATCAGGGATCTGAACACTGAAGCTTTCTTT. It encodes CSARIRDLNTEAFF.

V gene TRBV7-2 combines with J gene TRBJ2-7; D is unresolved. The J call may be in error: the DNA end matches TRBJ2-5 better. Germline V gene sequence: CDR1 SGHTA, CDR2 FQGNSA. The CDR3 has 15 amino acids. CDR3 bases: TGTGCCAGCAGCTCTTGGGCGAGTTTGCAAGAGACCCAGTACTTC. Translating gives CASSSWASLQETQYF.

Concerning this clonotype: One end of the junction does not line up with germline, which may come from a read error. The V and J genes are TRBV9 and TRBJ2-7, with 9 nucleotides matching TRBD2. The last part of the DNA fits TRBJ2-5 better; the J call may be wrong. The CDR3 is 16 residues long. CDR1 is SGDLS, CDR2 YYNGEE, per germline. DNA of the CDR3: TGTGCCGGCAGCTCTGGCGGGGGGGGATCCGCGAAGACCCAGTACTTC. Translated: CAGSSGGGGSAKTQYF.

This clonotype was picked up a small number of times. The chain is built from TRBV7-2 and TRBJ1-2; no clear D. Looked up from germline, CDR1 is SGHTA and CDR2 is FQGNSA. This CDR3 has 13 amino acids. V dropped 2 bases and J dropped 8 bases, with 12 bases sitting between them. CDR3 loop: CASSLPELSGYTF. DNA for the CDR3: TGTGCCAGCAGCTTACCAGAGTTATCCGGCTACACCTTC. The full variable domain, rest sourced from reference TRBV7-2 and TRBJ1-2, is GAGVSQSPSNKVTEKGKDVELRCDPISGHTALYWYRQSLGQGLEFLIYFQGNSAPDKSGLPSDRFSAERTGGSVSTLTIQRTQQEDSAVYLCASSLPELSGYTFGSGTRLTVV.

V and J are TRBV11-2 and TRBJ2-7; 10 nucleotides agree with TRBD1. V shed 6 bases, J shed 4 bases, and the junction held 12 bases outside the gene matches. Germline-derived CDR1 and CDR2 are SGHAT and FQNNGV. This CDR3 spans 16 amino acids. The chain's CDR3 is CASSLRPGQGIYEQYF. In nucleotides, the CDR3 is TGTGCCAGCAGTCTCAGGCCGGGACAGGGGATTTACGAGCAGTACTTC.

The chain couples TRBV6-2 or TRBV6-3 to TRBJ2-1; tentatively, D is TRBD2 (6 bases). Gene TRBJ2-7 matches the end of the DNA better, so the J call may be wrong. The CDR3 loop spans 14 amino acids. Germline-derived CDR1 and CDR2 are MNHEY and SVGEGT. In DNA, the CDR3 is TGTGCCAGCAGCCCCAGGAGGGGTTACAATGAGCAGTACTTC. This encodes CASSPRRGYNEQYF.

This clonotype has just a few counts. CDR3: CASSPADSGTMGEQFF. CDR3 nucleotides: TGTGCCAGCAGCCCTGCGGATAGCGGGACGATGGGTGAGCAGTTCTTC. The chain recombines TRBV9 with TRBJ2-1; 8 bases agree with TRBD2. Looked up from germline, CDR1 is SGDLS and CDR2 is YYNGEE. J was trimmed by 9 bases and V by 4 bases; bases with no gene match: 15. The CDR3 consists of 16 residues.

The chain combines TRBV25-1 with TRBJ2-5; tentative D call: TRBD2 (5 bases). The DNA end is a closer match to TRBJ2-7, so the J assignment may be wrong. The germline CDR1 and CDR2 sequences are MGHDK and SYGVNS. CDR3 length: 13 residues. The CDR3: CASMRAEAYEQYF. The CDR3 nucleotides read TGTGCCAGCATGAGGGCCGAGGCCTACGAGCAGTACTTC.

V gene TRBV27 combines with J gene TRBJ2-3, with D maybe TRBD1 (5 bases). The germline V and J ends were trimmed by 1 base and 4 bases, with 18 bases remaining between them. Germline V gives CDR1 MNHEY, CDR2 SMNVEV (reference sequence). CDR3 length: 17 amino acids. The CDR3 region has the DNA TGTGCCAGCAGTTTATTGATCGCAGGGTTGGGCGCAGATACGCAGTATTTT. Translating gives CASSLLIAGLGADTQYF.

In this sample, this clonotype turned up once. The J gene is TRBJ1-5, the V gene TRBV20-1; 11 nucleotides agree with TRBD1. V lost 1 base and J lost 7; bases outside the gene matches: 12. The CDR3 length is 17 residues. Germline CDR1 reads DFQATT; CDR2 reads SNEGSKA (reference sequence). CDR3 protein: CSARVGGGDRGGQPQHF. For the CDR3, the DNA is TGCAGTGCTAGAGTGGGCGGTGGGGACAGGGGGGGACAGCCCCAGCATTTT.

This chain connects TRBV4-1 to TRBJ1-5; 8 nucleotides align to TRBD1. The CDR3 contains 17 residues. V lost 1 base and J lost 1; bases outside the gene matches: 6. Germline CDR1 is MGHRA and CDR2 is YSYEKL. The CDR3 protein is CASSQGDRRRSNQPQHF. In DNA, the CDR3 is TGCGCCAGCAGCCAAGGGGACAGGCGTCGGAGCAATCAGCCCCAGCATTTT.

The chain joins TRBV14 to TRBJ2-5; D not certain. Per the germline V gene, CDR1 is SGHDN and CDR2 is FVKESK. V lost 0 bases and J 11 bases, leaving 16 bases between the germline ends. This CDR3 has 14 amino acids. For the CDR3, the DNA is TGTGCCAGCAGCCAAGAGTCCCGGGTCGGTGAGCAGTACTTC. This gives the protein CASSQESRVGEQYF.

The V call is TRBV7-9, the J call TRBJ1-6; D not certain. This CDR3 has 15 amino acids. Germline lookup yields CDR1 SEHNR and CDR2 FQNEAQ (reference sequence). V was trimmed by 5 bases and J by 7 bases, leaving 15 bases between them. CDR3 in amino acids: CASSPQDGPNSPLHF. CDR3 bases: TGTGCCAGCAGCCCTCAGGACGGACCGAATTCACCCCTCCACTTT.

The genes are TRBV20-1 and TRBJ2-1, with TRBD2 matching over 12 bases. The V gene end was trimmed by 6 bases and the J gene end by 10 bases; junction bases not matched to a gene: 10. The CDR3 contains 14 residues. Germline V gives CDR1 DFQATT, CDR2 SNEGSKA (reference sequence). DNA for the CDR3: TGCAGTGCCCCCCCTAGCGGGGGGGCGTACGAGCAGTTCTTC. It specifies CSAPPSGGAYEQFF.

This clonotype has at least ten counts. The V gene is TRBV24-1, the J gene TRBJ2-3; tentative D call: TRBD1 (6 bases). The CDR3 runs to 13 residues. The germline gives CDR1 KGHDR, CDR2 SFDVKD. Trimming stripped 7 bases from V and 1 base from J, with 8 bases between. In nucleotides, the CDR3 is TGTGCCACCAGCCGACAGGGCACAGATACGCAGTATTTT. It specifies CATSRQGTDTQYF.

This clonotype has only a few counts. The chain recombines TRBV28 with TRBJ1-2, with D maybe TRBD1 (6 bases). The V gene's germline CDR1 is MDHEN and CDR2 SYDVKM. This CDR3 region has 16 residues. The ends were cut back, 6 bases at V and 0 bases at J, with 17 bases in the middle. The CDR3: CASSPRGQGANYGYTF. CDR3 sequence (DNA): TGTGCCAGCAGCCCGAGGGGACAAGGGGCTAACTATGGCTACACCTTC.